The 27 T cell receptor beta chains presented below share a single source sample, sequenced in a study of CD8+ T cells in alopecia areata. Treatment meaning: oral pan-JAK inhibitor, 5-10 mg twice daily. RNA was isolated and reverse transcribed to cDNA, the sequencing template. Libraries were prepared by immunoSEQ multiplex PCR; TCRdb keeps only in-frame clonotypes and omits some of them. The data show approximately 280,000 clones, roughly 64% seen once. Here the sequenced sample was CD4+ T cells sorted from blood, taken at week 24, from a patient treated with tofacitinib. These receptor sequences come from a human donor with alopecia areata.

The chain uses TRBV30 and TRBJ1-1; tentative D call: TRBD1 (5 bases). The CDR3 length is 15 residues. Per the germline V gene, CDR1 is GTSNPN and CDR2 is SVGIG (reference sequence). With 2 bases removed from V and 8 bases from J, the gap between germline ends came to 21 bases. CDR3 residues: CAWSSPRWRGREAFF. The CDR3 DNA reads as TGTGCCTGGAGTTCCCCCCGGTGGAGGGGACGGGAAGCTTTCTTT.

Only a few counts were recorded for this clone. The gene calls are TRBV19 and TRBJ2-2; D remains ambiguous. Trimming stripped 4 bases from V and 0 bases from J, with 3 bases between. The germline CDR1 and CDR2 sequences are LNHDA and SQIVND (reference sequence). This CDR3 has 13 residues. The CDR3 nucleotides read TGTGCCAGTAGTACATCGAACACCGGGGAGCTGTTTTTT. This translates into CASSTSNTGELFF.

This chain joins TRBV30 and TRBJ1-2, with D perhaps matching TRBD1 (6 bases). V was trimmed by 2 bases and J by 4 bases, leaving 17 bases between them. The CDR3 consists of 15 residues. Germline CDR1 is GTSNPN and CDR2 is SVGIG (reference sequence). This CDR3 is CAWSPRTGRPYGYTF. As DNA, the CDR3 is TGTGCCTGGAGTCCCCGTACAGGGAGACCCTATGGCTACACCTTC.

V gene TRBV2 combines with J gene TRBJ1-2; D not resolved. The ends were cut back, 6 bases at V and 8 bases at J, with 16 bases in the middle. Germline V gene data show CDR1 as SNHLY and CDR2 as FYNNEI. The CDR3 covers 13 residues. CDR3 region: CASSNSRAGGYTF. DNA of the CDR3: TGTGCCAGCAGCAATTCAAGGGCAGGCGGCTACACCTTC.

This clone occurred many times. The rearrangement joins TRBV10-3 to TRBJ2-7; 10 nucleotides agree with TRBD1. The J segment lost 2 bases and the V segment lost 0 bases, leaving 1 base of the junction unmatched. Germline V gene sequence: CDR1 ENHRY, CDR2 SYGVKD. This CDR3 is built from 15 residues. The CDR3 DNA reads TGTGCCATCAGTGAGTCAGGGACAGGGGCCTACGAGCAGTACTTC. Its protein product is CAISESGTGAYEQYF.

J is TRBJ1-2 and V is TRBV5-6; no reliable D call. V was shortened by 4 bases and J by 6 bases, with 10 bases between the two germline ends. CDR1 SGHDT and CDR2 YYEEEE come from the germline V gene. The CDR3 length is 12 residues. The CDR3 region is CASSPYLDGYTF. DNA of the CDR3: TGTGCCAGCAGCCCCTACCTTGATGGCTACACCTTC. Together with reference TRBV5-6 and TRBJ1-2, the CDR3 gives the full variable domain: DAGVTQSPTHLIKTRGQQVTLRCSPKSGHDTVSWYQQALGQGPQFIFQYYEEEERQRGNFPDRFSGHQFPNYSSELNVNALLLGDSALYLCASSPYLDGYTFGSGTRLTVV.

The chain employs TRBV25-1 and TRBJ2-1; 7 positions match TRBD1. With 8 bases clipped from V and 0 bases from J, the junction kept 4 bases outside the gene matches. Germline V CDR1 and CDR2: MGHDK, SYGVNS. The CDR3 has 14 residues. CDR3 residues: CASQTGSSYNEQFF. The CDR3 region has the DNA TGTGCCAGCCAGACAGGGAGCTCCTACAATGAGCAGTTCTTC. Looking up the rest from reference TRBV25-1 and TRBJ2-1 gives the full variable domain: EADIYQTPRYLVIGTGKKITLECSQTMGHDKMYWYQQDPGMELHLIHYSYGVNSTEKGDLSSESTVSRIRTEHFPLTLESARPSHTSQYLCASQTGSSYNEQFFGPGTRLTVL.

The chain has TRBV5-1 and TRBJ2-3; TRBD1 matches 7 bases. From germline, CDR1 is SGHRS and CDR2 YFSETQ. V gave up 3 bases and J gave up 6 bases; unmatched junction bases: 13. There are 16 residues in the CDR3. The CDR3 spells CASSYTTGASMDTQYF. The CDR3, as DNA: TGCGCCAGCAGCTACACAACAGGGGCCAGCATGGATACGCAGTATTTT.

Regarding this clone: This sample includes further DNA sequences coding for the same CDR3. The chain joins TRBV7-2 to TRBJ2-6; 9 bases line up with TRBD2. Germline trimming cut 1 base from V and 0 bases from J; bases unmatched to any gene: 4. CDR1 is SGHTA, CDR2 FQGNSA, per germline. This CDR3 contains 18 residues. In DNA form, the CDR3 reads TGTGCCAGCAGCTTAGGCCTAGCGGGGTCCTCTGGGGCCAACGTCCTGACTTTC. Its protein product is CASSLGLAGSSGANVLTF.

The sample holds a few counts of this clone. The chain recombines TRBV28 with TRBJ1-2, with 7 bases matching TRBD1. The CDR3 covers 14 residues. Germline V CDR1 and CDR2: MDHEN, SYDVKM. V lost 4 bases and J lost 4; bases outside the gene matches: 6. In DNA form, the CDR3 reads TGTGCCAGCAGTTCGGGCCGACAGGGCTATGGCTACACCTTC. Translating gives CASSSGRQGYGYTF.

The chain couples TRBV7-2 to TRBJ2-5; 8 nucleotides agree with TRBD1. V dropped 5 bases and J dropped 5; count of bases not matched to a gene: 7. In germline, CDR1 is SGHTA, CDR2 FQGNSA. The CDR3 runs to 14 residues. CDR3 region: CASSPRGQRETQYF. The CDR3 region has the DNA TGTGCCAGCAGCCCCAGGGGGCAGAGGGAGACCCAGTACTTC.

The genes are TRBV2 and TRBJ2-7; D may be TRBD1 or TRBD2 (5 bases each). Trimming stripped 6 bases from V and 0 bases from J, with 12 bases between. This CDR3 comprises 14 residues. Germline V gives CDR1 SNHLY, CDR2 FYNNEI. The CDR3 protein is CASSPGRGSYEQYF. The DNA for the CDR3 is TGTGCCAGCAGCCCGGGACGGGGCTCCTACGAGCAGTACTTC.

This clone was counted between two and nine times. This chain joins TRBV29-1 and TRBJ1-4; D remains unclear. Germline V gene lookup returns CDR1 SQVTM and CDR2 ANQGSEA. There are 13 residues in the CDR3. V gave up 5 bases and J gave up 7 bases, with 14 bases separating them. The CDR3 sequence: CSVLRSRSEKLFF. The CDR3, as DNA: TGCAGCGTTCTGCGGTCTAGAAGTGAAAAACTGTTTTTT.

V usage is TRBV15 and J usage is TRBJ2-1; TRBD1 agrees at 7 bases. J lost 8 bases, V lost 2 bases, and 0 bases had no gene match. Germline V gene sequence: CDR1 LNHNV, CDR2 YYDKDF (reference sequence). The CDR3 extends over 12 amino acids. CDR3 sequence: CATSRQGDEQFF. The CDR3 DNA reads as TGTGCCACCAGCAGACAGGGGGATGAGCAGTTCTTC.

This sequence joins TRBV29-1 and TRBJ2-3; D may be TRBD1 or TRBD2 (5 bases each). The germline CDR1 and CDR2 sequences are SQVTM and ANQGSEA. There are 15 residues in the CDR3. The CDR3 protein is CSTLRGPTSTDTQYF. Written as DNA, the CDR3 is TGCAGTACCCTGAGGGGTCCTACTAGCACAGATACGCAGTATTTT.

This clone occurred many times. The chain couples TRBV7-3 to TRBJ1-6, with unresolved D. This CDR3 is built from 15 residues. CDR1 is SGHTA and CDR2 is FQGTGA in the germline V gene. Between the trimmed V and J ends, which lost 3 bases and 5 bases, there was a span of 11 bases. Here the CDR3 DNA reads TGTGCCAGCAGCTTCCGGGCGAAGGATAATTCACCCCTCCACTTT. It codes for CASSFRAKDNSPLHF.

The rearrangement links TRBV5-6 to TRBJ2-6; D is undetermined. This CDR3 region has 15 residues. CDR1 and CDR2 from the germline V gene are SGHDT and YYEEEE. The ends were cut back, 3 bases at V and 1 base at J, with 8 bases in the middle. CDR3 nucleotides: TGTGCCAGCAGCTCCCCTCAGTCTGGGGCCAACGTCCTGACTTTC. It codes for CASSSPQSGANVLTF.

The genes are TRBV7-2 and TRBJ2-3, with D possibly being TRBD1 or TRBD2 (5 bases each). Trimming took off 3 bases at V and 2 bases at J, with 9 bases between the two ends. Germline V gives CDR1 SGHTA, CDR2 FQGNSA. There are 14 residues in the CDR3. The CDR3 nucleotides are TGTGCCAGCAGCTTCGAGGGGACCACAGATACGCAGTATTTT. Its translation: CASSFEGTTDTQYF.

This chain joins TRBV27 and TRBJ1-2; no clear D. This CDR3 has 15 amino acids. V lost 6 bases and J 4 bases, leaving 18 bases between the germline ends. Germline V gives CDR1 MNHEY, CDR2 SMNVEV (reference sequence). CDR3 DNA sequence: TGTGCCAGCAGCCGATACCCACCATTGGCCTATGGCTACACCTTC. Its protein is CASSRYPPLAYGYTF.

This clone was counted a single time. The chain links TRBV4-2 to TRBJ2-3; D gene ambiguous. Trimming removed 0 bases from V and 6 bases from J, with 7 bases in between. The CDR3 loop spans 13 amino acids. Germline CDR1 is LGHNA and CDR2 is YNFKEQ. Here the CDR3 reads CASSQEKTDTQYF. The CDR3 DNA follows: TGTGCCAGCAGCCAAGAGAAAACGGATACGCAGTATTTT.

The chain has TRBV29-1 and TRBJ2-5; perhaps TRBD2 as D (5 bases). V lost 8 bases to trimming and J lost 4 bases, with 11 bases between them. Germline assignment: CDR1 SQVTM and CDR2 ANQGSEA. This CDR3 is built from 11 residues. DNA for the CDR3: TGCAGCCAGATAGAGGGAGAGACCCAGTACTTC. Protein: CSQIEGETQYF.

CDR3 residues: CASRGADTQYF. In DNA, the CDR3 is TGTGCCAGCCGAGGGGCAGATACGCAGTATTTT. This chain joins TRBV6-1 and TRBJ2-3; D is perhaps TRBD1 or TRBD2 (5 bases each). V was cut by 8 bases and J by 4 bases, with 7 bases left in between. This CDR3 is 11 amino acids long. Germline CDR1 and CDR2: MNHNS and SASEGT.

This clone came up a few times. V gene TRBV5-1 combines with J gene TRBJ1-5, with D tentatively TRBD1 (5 bases). CDR3 length equals 15 residues. Germline V gene sequence: CDR1 SGHRS, CDR2 YFSETQ. The germline V and J ends were trimmed by 0 bases and 4 bases, with 11 bases remaining between them. The CDR3 nucleotides are TGCGCCAGCAGCTTGGACGGGGGGGAAAATCAGCCCCAGCATTTT. This translates into CASSLDGGENQPQHF. Full variable domain (remainder filled in from reference TRBV5-1 and TRBJ1-5): KAGVTQTPRYLIKTRGQQVTLSCSPISGHRSVSWYQQTPGQGLQFLFEYFSETQRNKGNFPGRFSGRQFSNSRSEMNVSTLELGDSALYLCASSLDGGENQPQHFGDGTRLSIL.

The sample holds a few counts of this clone. The rearrangement links TRBV2 to TRBJ2-1; D possibly corresponds to TRBD2 (7 bases). The V and J ends lost 8 bases and 9 bases respectively, with 26 bases between them. In germline, CDR1 is SNHLY, CDR2 FYNNEI. The CDR3 totals 16 residues. The chain's CDR3 is CASSPSGGGPLTEQFF. CDR3 nucleotide sequence: TGTGCCAGCTCCCCTAGCGGAGGGGGGCCTTTGACTGAGCAGTTCTTC.

This rearrangement joins TRBV4-2 to TRBJ2-7; tentative D call: TRBD2 (5 bases). CDR1 and CDR2 from the germline V gene are LGHNA and YNFKEQ. V was clipped by 3 bases and J by 6 bases, with 18 bases between them. The CDR3 sequence is 15 residues long. The CDR3 protein is CASSHEGFGPTEQYF. In DNA form, the CDR3 reads TGTGCCAGCAGCCACGAGGGTTTTGGCCCCACCGAGCAGTACTTC.

This clone was picked up a small number of times. The V call is TRBV28, the J call TRBJ1-1; no clear D. CDR1 is MDHEN, CDR2 SYDVKM, per germline. V was shortened by 1 base and J by 6 bases, with 9 bases between the two germline ends. The CDR3 loop spans 13 amino acids. The CDR3 spells CASSLLPVPEAFF. The CDR3 DNA reads as TGTGCCAGCAGTTTATTGCCTGTTCCTGAAGCTTTCTTT.

The rearrangement links TRBV25-1 to TRBJ1-6, with TRBD1 as a possible D gene (6 bases). V was clipped by 1 base and J by 9 bases, with 13 bases between them. CDR1 MGHDK and CDR2 SYGVNS come from the germline V gene. CDR3 length: 15 residues. CDR3 in amino acids: CASSESGAVGSPLHF. CDR3 bases: TGTGCCAGCAGTGAATCAGGGGCCGTGGGTTCACCCCTCCACTTT.